The clone carrying this TCR beta chain came up a few times. The authors amplified TCR beta CDR3 regions, and they did so from RNA transcripts for repertoire sequencing. An initial RT-PCR round employing HTBI primers preceded a second-round multiplex PCR. Each CDR3 protein is one row after TCRdb ran MiXCR on the multiplex PCR reads. The table lists about 410,000 distinct CDR3 sequences, about a sixth of them singletons. Moderate-to-severe activity, CAS ≥3, NOSPECS ≥4 and a duration under 3 months were seen in donors with ophthalmopathy. The data derive from a study of Graves' ophthalmopathy and Graves' hyperthyroidism. Sequencing was performed on peripheral blood. This clonotype was obtained from a woman between 18 and 30 years old with Graves' ophthalmopathy.

CDR3 bases: TGCGCCAGCAGCACCGAGGGACAGGGGTGGGAGACCCAGTACTTC. Its translation is CASSTEGQGWETQYF. V gene TRBV5-1 combines with J gene TRBJ2-5; 10 nucleotides align to TRBD1. Looked up from germline, CDR1 is SGHRS and CDR2 is YFSETQ. With V trimmed by 4 bases and J by 5 bases, 8 bases remained unmatched. The CDR3 totals 15 residues.